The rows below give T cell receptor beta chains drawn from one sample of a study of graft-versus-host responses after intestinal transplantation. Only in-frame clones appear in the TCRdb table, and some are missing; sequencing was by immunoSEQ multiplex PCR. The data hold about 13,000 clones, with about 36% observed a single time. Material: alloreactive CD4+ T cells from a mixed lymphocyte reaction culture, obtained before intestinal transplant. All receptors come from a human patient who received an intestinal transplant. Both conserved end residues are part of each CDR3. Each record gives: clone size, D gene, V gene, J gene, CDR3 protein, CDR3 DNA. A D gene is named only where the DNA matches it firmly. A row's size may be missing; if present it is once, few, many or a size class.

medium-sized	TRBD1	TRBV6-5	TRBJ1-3	CASSPTGAGNTIYF	TGTGCCAGCAGCCCGACAGGGGCTGGAAACACCATATATTTT
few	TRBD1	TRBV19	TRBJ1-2	CASSIAGGGRIYGYTF	TGTGCCAGTAGTATTGCAGGGGGCGGAAGAATCTATGGCTACACCTTC
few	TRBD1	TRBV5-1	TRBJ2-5	CASSLLRDRGSETQYF	TGCGCCAGCAGCTTACTCCGGGACAGGGGATCGGAGACCCAGTACTTC
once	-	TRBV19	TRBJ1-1	CASSVTHFSAAFF	TGTGCCAGTAGTGTAACGCACTTTAGCGCGGCTTTCTTT
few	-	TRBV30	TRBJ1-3	CAWSVLSGNTIYF	TGTGCCTGGAGTGTACTCTCTGGAAACACCATATATTTT
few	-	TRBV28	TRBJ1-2	CASSPPDRFYGYTF	TGTGCCAGCAGTCCTCCCGACAGGTTCTATGGCTACACCTTC
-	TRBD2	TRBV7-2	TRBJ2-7	CASSRTSVSGSYEQYF	TGTGCCAGCAGCCGGACAAGTGTTAGCGGGTCCTACGAGCAGTACTTC
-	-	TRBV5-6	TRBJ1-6	CASSRRGTANSPLHF	TGTGCCAGCAGCCGAAGGGGCACAGCGAATTCACCCCTCCACTTT
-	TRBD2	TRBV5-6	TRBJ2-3	CASSSGLAADTQYF	TGTGCCAGCAGCTCCGGACTAGCTGCAGATACGCAGTATTTT
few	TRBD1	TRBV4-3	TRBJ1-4	CASSHVTGQGNEKLFF	TGCGCCAGCAGCCATGTTACGGGACAGGGAAATGAAAAACTGTTTTTT
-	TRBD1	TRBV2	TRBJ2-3	CASREQGVEIDTQYF	TGTGCCAGCCGTGAACAGGGGGTGGAGATTGATACGCAGTATTTT
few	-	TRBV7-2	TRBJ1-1	CASSLMQGGTEAFF	TGTGCCAGCAGCTTGATGCAGGGAGGGACTGAAGCTTTCTTT
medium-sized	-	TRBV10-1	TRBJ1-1	CASSVRGGTEAFF	TGCGCCAGCAGTGTAAGGGGAGGCACTGAAGCTTTCTTT
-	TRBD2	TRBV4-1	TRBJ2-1	CASSHPASGAYNEQFF	TGCGCCAGCAGCCACCCAGCTAGCGGGGCCTACAATGAGCAGTTCTTC
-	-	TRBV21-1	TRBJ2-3	CASSKIERGTDTQYF	TGTGCCAGCAGCAAAATAGAGCGGGGGACAGATACGCAGTATTTT
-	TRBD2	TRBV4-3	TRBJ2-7	CASSRLLAGGYEQYF	TGCGCCAGCAGCCGCCTCTTAGCGGGGGGCTACGAGCAGTACTTC
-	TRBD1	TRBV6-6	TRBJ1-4	CASSSGTGAEKLFF	TGTGCCAGCAGTTCCGGGACAGGGGCCGAAAAACTGTTTTTT
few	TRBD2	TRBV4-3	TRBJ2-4	CASSQDLGLAGGQNIQYF	TGCGCCAGCAGCCAAGATCTTGGGCTAGCGGGGGGCCAAAACATTCAGTACTTC
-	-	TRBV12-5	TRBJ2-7	CASGFGTRPYEQYF	TGTGCTAGTGGTTTCGGGACAAGACCCTACGAGCAGTACTTC
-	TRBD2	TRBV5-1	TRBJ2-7	CASSLEGGGAREQYF	TGCGCCAGCAGCTTGGAAGGCGGGGGGGCCCGGGAGCAGTACTTC
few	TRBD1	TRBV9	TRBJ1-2	CASSPTGGYHGYTF	TGTGCCAGCAGCCCTACAGGGGGGTACCATGGCTACACCTTC
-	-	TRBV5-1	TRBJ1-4	CASSLGSSTPEKLFF	TGCGCCAGCAGCTTGGGGTCTTCGACACCCGAAAAACTGTTTTTT
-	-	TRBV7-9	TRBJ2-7	CASSETDEQYF	TGTGCCAGCAGCGAGACAGACGAGCAGTACTTC
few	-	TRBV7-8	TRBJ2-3	CASSLGAGDTQYF	TGTGCCAGCAGCTTAGGAGCTGGAGATACGCAGTATTTT
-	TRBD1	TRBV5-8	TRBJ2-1	CASSLLSPGQGGSEQFF	TGTGCCAGCAGCTTGTTATCCCCGGGACAGGGGGGCTCGGAGCAGTTCTTC
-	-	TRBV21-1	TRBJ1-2	CASSLSQGLSPYTF	TGTGCCAGCAGCTTATCCCAGGGGTTGTCACCCTACACCTTC
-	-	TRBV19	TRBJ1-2	CASSDARTTPSDGYTF	TGTGCCAGTAGCGACGCGCGAACTACCCCCTCTGATGGCTACACCTTC
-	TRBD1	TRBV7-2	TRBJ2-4	CASSSSGTVAKNIQYF	TGTGCCAGCAGCTCCTCCGGGACAGTAGCCAAAAACATTCAGTACTTC
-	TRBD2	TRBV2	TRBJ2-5	CASSEGLAEQETQYF	TGTGCCAGCAGTGAAGGACTAGCGGAACAAGAGACCCAGTACTTC
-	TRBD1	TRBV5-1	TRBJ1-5	CASSLTGDAQPQHF	TGCGCCAGCAGCTTGACAGGGGATGCGCAGCCCCAGCATTTT
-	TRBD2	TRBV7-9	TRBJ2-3	CASDPGTSGDTQYF	TGTGCCAGCGACCCCGGGACTAGCGGAGATACGCAGTATTTT
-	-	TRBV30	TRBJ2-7	CAWSVLASRSYEQYF	TGTGCCTGGAGTGTACTAGCCTCACGGTCCTACGAGCAGTACTTC
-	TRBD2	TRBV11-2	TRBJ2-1	CASSPRTSEGGNEQFF	TGTGCCAGCAGCCCCCGGACTAGCGAGGGGGGCAATGAGCAGTTCTTC
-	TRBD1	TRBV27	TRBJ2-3	CASSLLGQGADTQYF	TGTGCCAGCAGTTTATTGGGACAGGGGGCAGATACGCAGTATTTT
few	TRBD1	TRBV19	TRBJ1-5	CASSMTGGYQPQHF	TGTGCCAGTAGTATGACAGGGGGCTATCAGCCCCAGCATTTT
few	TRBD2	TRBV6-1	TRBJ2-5	CAAGGKLPQETQYF	TGTGCCGCCGGGGGGAAGCTACCCCAAGAGACCCAGTACTTC
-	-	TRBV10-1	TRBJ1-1	CASSDSGQKAFF	TGCGCCAGCAGTGACTCAGGACAGAAAGCTTTCTTT
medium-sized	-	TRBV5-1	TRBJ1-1	CASSLEGVNTEAFF	TGCGCCAGCAGCTTGGAGGGAGTGAACACTGAAGCTTTCTTT
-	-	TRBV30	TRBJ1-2	CAWSGQASRNYGYTF	TGTGCCTGGAGCGGACAAGCTAGTCGCAACTATGGCTACACCTTC
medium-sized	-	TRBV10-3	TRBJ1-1	CAISNRVSTEAFF	TGTGCCATCAGCAACAGGGTGTCGACTGAAGCTTTCTTT
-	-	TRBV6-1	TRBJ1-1	CASSTTVPNTEAFF	TGTGCCAGCAGTACGACAGTTCCGAACACTGAAGCTTTCTTT
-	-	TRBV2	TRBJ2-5	CASSEASRETQYF	TGTGCCAGCAGTGAAGCATCTAGGGAGACCCAGTACTTC
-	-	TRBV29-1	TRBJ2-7	CSAHGAASYEQYF	TGCAGCGCCCATGGGGCAGCCTCCTACGAGCAGTACTTC
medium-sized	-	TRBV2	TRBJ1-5	CASSRDSNQPQHF	TGTGCCAGCAGCAGGGATAGCAATCAGCCCCAGCATTTT
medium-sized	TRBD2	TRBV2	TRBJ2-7	CASSGNRLAGTYEQYF	TGTGCCAGCAGTGGAAACAGACTAGCGGGGACCTACGAGCAGTACTTC
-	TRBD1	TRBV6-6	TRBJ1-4	CASSDGTATNEKLFF	TGTGCCAGCAGTGATGGGACAGCAACTAATGAAAAACTGTTTTTT
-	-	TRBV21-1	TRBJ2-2	CASRDRTQNQNTGELFF	TGTGCCAGCCGGGACAGAACCCAGAACCAGAACACCGGGGAGCTGTTTTTT
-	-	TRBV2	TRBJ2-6	CASSEFSPVLSGANVLTF	TGTGCCAGCAGTGAATTCAGTCCAGTTCTCTCTGGGGCCAACGTCCTGACTTTC
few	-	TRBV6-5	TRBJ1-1	CASSYSRRANAEAFF	TGTGCCAGCAGTTACTCCCGCAGGGCGAATGCTGAAGCTTTCTTT
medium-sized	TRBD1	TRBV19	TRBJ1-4	CASSKGQGGEKLFF	TGTGCCAGTAGTAAGGGACAGGGAGGTGAAAAACTGTTTTTT
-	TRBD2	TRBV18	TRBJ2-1	CASSPWTSGGAGNEQFF	TGTGCCAGCTCACCCTGGACTAGCGGGGGGGCGGGAAATGAGCAGTTCTTC